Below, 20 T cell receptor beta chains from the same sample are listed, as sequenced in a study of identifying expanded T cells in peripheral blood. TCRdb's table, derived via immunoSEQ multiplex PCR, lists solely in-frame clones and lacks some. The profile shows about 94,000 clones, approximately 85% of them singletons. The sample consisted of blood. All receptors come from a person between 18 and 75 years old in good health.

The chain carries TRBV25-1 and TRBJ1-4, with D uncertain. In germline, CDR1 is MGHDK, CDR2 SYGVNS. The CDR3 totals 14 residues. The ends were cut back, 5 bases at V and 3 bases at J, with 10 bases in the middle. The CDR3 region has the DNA TGTGCCAGCAGTCTCGAGAGCTCTAATGAAAAACTGTTTTTT. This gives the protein CASSLESSNEKLFF.

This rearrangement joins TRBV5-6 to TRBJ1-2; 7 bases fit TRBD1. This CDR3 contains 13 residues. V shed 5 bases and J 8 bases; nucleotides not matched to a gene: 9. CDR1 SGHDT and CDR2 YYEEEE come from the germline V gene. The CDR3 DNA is TGTGCCAGCAGACGACAGGGAAGTTACGGCTACACCTTC. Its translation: CASRRQGSYGYTF.

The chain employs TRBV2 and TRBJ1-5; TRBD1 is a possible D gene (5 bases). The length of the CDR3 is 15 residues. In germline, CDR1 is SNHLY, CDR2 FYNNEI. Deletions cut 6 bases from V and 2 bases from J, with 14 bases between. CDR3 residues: CASRSESRGNQPQHF. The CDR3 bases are TGTGCCAGCAGATCAGAATCCAGGGGCAATCAGCCCCAGCATTTT.

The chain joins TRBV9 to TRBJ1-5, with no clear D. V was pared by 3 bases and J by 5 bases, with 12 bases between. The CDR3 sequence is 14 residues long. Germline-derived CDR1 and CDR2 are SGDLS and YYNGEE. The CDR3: CASSARDYDQPQHF. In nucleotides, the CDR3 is TGTGCCAGCAGCGCTAGGGATTACGATCAGCCCCAGCATTTT. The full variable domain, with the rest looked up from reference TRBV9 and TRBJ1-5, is DSGVTQTPKHLITATGQRVTLRCSPRSGDLSVYWYQQSLDQGLQFLIQYYNGEERAKGNILERFSAQQFPDLHSELNLSSLELGDSALYFCASSARDYDQPQHFGDGTRLSIL.

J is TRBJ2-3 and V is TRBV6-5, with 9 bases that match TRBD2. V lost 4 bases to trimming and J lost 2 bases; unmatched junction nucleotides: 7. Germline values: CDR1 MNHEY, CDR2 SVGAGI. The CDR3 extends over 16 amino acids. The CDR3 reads CASSSIGLALTDTQYF. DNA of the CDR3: TGTGCCAGCAGTTCAATAGGACTAGCGCTCACAGATACGCAGTATTTT.

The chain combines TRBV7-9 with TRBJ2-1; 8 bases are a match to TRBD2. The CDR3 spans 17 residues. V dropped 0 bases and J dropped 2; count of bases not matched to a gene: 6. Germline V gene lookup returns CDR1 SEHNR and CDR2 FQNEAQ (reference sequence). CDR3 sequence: CASSLAPGTSPYNEQFF. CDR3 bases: TGTGCCAGCAGCTTAGCCCCCGGGACTAGTCCCTACAATGAGCAGTTCTTC.

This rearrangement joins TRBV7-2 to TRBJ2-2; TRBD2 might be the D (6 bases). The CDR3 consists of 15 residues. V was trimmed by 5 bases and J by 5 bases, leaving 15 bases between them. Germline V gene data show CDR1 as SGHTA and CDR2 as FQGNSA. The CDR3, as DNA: TGTGCCAGCAGCCCTAAGATCGCGGGGACCGGGGAGCTGTTTTTT. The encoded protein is CASSPKIAGTGELFF.

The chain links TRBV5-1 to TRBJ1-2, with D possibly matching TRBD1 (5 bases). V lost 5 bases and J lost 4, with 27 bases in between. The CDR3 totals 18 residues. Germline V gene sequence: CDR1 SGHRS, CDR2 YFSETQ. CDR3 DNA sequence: TGCGCCAGCAGTCTTATGACCGACGTCAGGGAGACGGGCTATGGCTACACCTTC. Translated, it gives CASSLMTDVRETGYGYTF.

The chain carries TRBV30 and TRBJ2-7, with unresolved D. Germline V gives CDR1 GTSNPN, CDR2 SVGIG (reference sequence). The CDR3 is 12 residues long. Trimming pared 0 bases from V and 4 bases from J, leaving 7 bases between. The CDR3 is CAWSVGVYEQYF. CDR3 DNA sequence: TGTGCCTGGAGTGTAGGAGTATACGAGCAGTACTTC.

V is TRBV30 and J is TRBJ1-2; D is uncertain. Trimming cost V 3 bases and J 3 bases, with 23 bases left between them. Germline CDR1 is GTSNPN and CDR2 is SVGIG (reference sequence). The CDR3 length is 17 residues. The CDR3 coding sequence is TGTGCCTGGAGAGACCCGCCCAGATTACAGCGAGACTATGGCTACACCTTC. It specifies CAWRDPPRLQRDYGYTF.

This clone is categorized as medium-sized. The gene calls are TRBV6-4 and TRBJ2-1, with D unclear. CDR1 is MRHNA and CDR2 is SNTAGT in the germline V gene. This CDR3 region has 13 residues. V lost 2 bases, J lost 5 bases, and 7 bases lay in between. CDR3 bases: TGTGCCAGCAGTGACGACCGCCACAATGAGCAGTTCTTC. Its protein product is CASSDDRHNEQFF.

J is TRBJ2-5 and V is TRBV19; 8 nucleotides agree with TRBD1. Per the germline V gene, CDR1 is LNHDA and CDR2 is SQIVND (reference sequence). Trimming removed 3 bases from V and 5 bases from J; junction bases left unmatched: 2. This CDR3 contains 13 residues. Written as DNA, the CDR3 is TGTGCCAGTAGTATGAACAGGGGGGAGACCCAGTACTTC. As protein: CASSMNRGETQYF.

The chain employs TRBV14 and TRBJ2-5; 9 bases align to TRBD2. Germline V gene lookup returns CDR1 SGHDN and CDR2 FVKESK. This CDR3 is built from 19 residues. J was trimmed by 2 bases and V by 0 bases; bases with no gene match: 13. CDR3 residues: CASSQDMYRVAGAQETQYF. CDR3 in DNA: TGTGCCAGCAGCCAAGATATGTATAGGGTAGCGGGAGCGCAAGAGACCCAGTACTTC. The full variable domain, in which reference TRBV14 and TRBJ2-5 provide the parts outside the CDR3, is EAGVTQFPSHSVIEKGQTVTLRCDPISGHDNLYWYRRVMGKEIKFLLHFVKESKQDESGMPNNRFLAERTGGTYSTLKVQPAELEDSGVYFCASSQDMYRVAGAQETQYFGPGTRLLVL.

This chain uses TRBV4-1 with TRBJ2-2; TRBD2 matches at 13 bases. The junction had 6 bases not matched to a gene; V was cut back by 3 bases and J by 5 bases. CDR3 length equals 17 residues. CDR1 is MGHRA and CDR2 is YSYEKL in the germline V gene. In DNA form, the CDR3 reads TGCGCCAGCAGCCAGTTGACTAGCGGGAGGAGTACCGGGGAGCTGTTTTTT. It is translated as CASSQLTSGRSTGELFF.

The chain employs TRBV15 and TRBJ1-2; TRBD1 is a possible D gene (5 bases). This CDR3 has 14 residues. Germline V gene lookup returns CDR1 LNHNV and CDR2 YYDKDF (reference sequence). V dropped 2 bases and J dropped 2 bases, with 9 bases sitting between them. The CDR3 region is CATSRNRQNYGYTF. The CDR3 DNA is TGTGCCACCAGCAGAAACAGGCAAAACTATGGCTACACCTTC.

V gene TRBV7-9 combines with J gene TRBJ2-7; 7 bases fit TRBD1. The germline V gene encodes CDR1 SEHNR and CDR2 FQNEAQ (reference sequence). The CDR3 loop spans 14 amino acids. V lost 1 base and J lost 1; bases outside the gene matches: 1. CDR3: CASSLGGQSYEQYF. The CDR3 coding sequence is TGTGCCAGCAGCTTAGGGGGACAGTCCTACGAGCAGTACTTC.

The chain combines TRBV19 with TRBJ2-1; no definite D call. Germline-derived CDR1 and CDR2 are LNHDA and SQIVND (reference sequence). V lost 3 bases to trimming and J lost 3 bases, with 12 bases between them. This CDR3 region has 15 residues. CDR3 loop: CASSISSSGYNEQFF. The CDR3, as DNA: TGTGCCAGTAGTATTTCGAGTTCGGGCTACAATGAGCAGTTCTTC.

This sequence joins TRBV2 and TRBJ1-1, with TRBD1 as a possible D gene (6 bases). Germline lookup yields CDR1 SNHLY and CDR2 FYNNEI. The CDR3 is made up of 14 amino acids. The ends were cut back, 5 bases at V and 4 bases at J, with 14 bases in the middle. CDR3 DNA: TGTGCCAGCAGTCCTCAGGGAGGGGGCACTGAAGCTTTCTTT. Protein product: CASSPQGGGTEAFF.

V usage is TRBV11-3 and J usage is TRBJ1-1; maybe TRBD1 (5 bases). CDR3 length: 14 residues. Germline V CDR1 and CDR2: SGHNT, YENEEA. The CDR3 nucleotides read TGTGCTTCACGACCCCGGGACTTGAACACTGAAGCTTTCTTT. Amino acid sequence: CASRPRDLNTEAFF. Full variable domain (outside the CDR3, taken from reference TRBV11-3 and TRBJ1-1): EAGVVQSPRYKIIEKKQPVAFWCNPISGHNTLYWYLQNLGQGPELLIRYENEEAVDDSQLPKDRFSAERLKGVDSTLKIQPAELGDSAVYLCASRPRDLNTEAFFGQGTRLTVV.

CDR3 DNA: TGCGCCAGCAGCTTGCCCACAGGGAACTATGGCTACACCTTC. Its protein is CASSLPTGNYGYTF. V is TRBV5-1 and J is TRBJ1-2, with D perhaps TRBD1 (6 bases). V lost 1 base and J lost 2, with 9 bases in between. Germline assignment: CDR1 SGHRS and CDR2 YFSETQ. This CDR3 has 14 amino acids.